This TCR beta chain was recorded in a study of shared clonotypes between healthy human individuals. TCRdb's copy holds only in-frame clones and misses some; the assay was immunoSEQ multiplex PCR. The sample yields some 2 million clones, about 95% seen once. Germline V CDR1 and CDR2: MNHEY, SMNVEV (reference sequence). The CDR3 runs 14 residues. Trimming at V came to 2 bases and at J to 5 bases, leaving 4 bases not matched to a gene. Terminally differentiated effector memory CD45RA+ cells were excluded from the naive CD8 cells, which were CD45RO-negative and positively selected for CCR7. The chain couples TRBV27 to TRBJ2-7; 9 nucleotides line up with TRBD1. The sequence came from a young man in good health. The sample consisted of naive CD8+ T cells sorted from blood. The CDR3 reads CASSLGDRVDEQYF. DNA for the CDR3: TGTGCCAGCAGTTTAGGGGACAGGGTGGACGAGCAGTACTTC.